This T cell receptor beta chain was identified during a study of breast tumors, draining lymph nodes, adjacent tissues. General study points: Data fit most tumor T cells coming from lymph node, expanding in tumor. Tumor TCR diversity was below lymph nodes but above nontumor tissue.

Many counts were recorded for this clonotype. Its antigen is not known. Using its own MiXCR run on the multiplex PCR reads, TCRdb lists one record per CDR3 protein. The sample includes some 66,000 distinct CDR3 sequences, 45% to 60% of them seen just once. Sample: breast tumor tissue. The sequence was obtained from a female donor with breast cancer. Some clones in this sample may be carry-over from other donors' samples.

As DNA, the CDR3 is TGTGCCGTACTCTTGGACAACCAAGAGACCCAGTACTTC. The encoded protein is CAVLLDNQETQYF. V gene TRBV2 combines with J gene TRBJ2-5, with D possibly matching TRBD1 (5 bases). V shed 11 bases and J shed 0 bases, with 13 bases lying between them. Germline CDR1 reads SNHLY; CDR2 reads FYNNEI. This CDR3 is 13 amino acids long.